This TCR beta chain was profiled in a study of T cell responses to AZD1222 COVID-19 vaccine. Germline lookup yields CDR1 SGHDN and CDR2 FVKESK. The CDR3 spans 18 residues. V was cut by 2 bases and J by 1 base, with 20 bases left in between. Sequencing was performed with immunoSEQ multiplex PCR; in TCRdb, only in-frame clones are kept and a portion is missing. Here the sample spans nearly 95,000 clones, 80% to 90% being singletons. This clone has a single count. Sequenced here: peripheral blood, sampled 28 days after the second AZD1222 dose. The origin of this receptor is an adult who received the AZD1222 COVID-19 vaccine. The rearrangement uses TRBV14 and TRBJ2-5, with D unresolved. CDR3 in amino acids: CASSQFAPSAITQETQYF. In DNA, the CDR3 is TGTGCCAGCAGCCAATTCGCTCCTTCTGCCATCACCCAAGAGACCCAGTACTTC.